One and the same sample provided the 26 T cell receptor beta chains below, sequenced in a study of blood T cell repertoires in COVID-19. Produced via immunoSEQ multiplex PCR; TCRdb's table is partial and in-frame only. The sample has about 58,000 clones, around 78% seen once. Sequencing was performed on peripheral blood. The receptors derive from a human donor in a cohort sampled during active COVID-19.

This chain uses TRBV5-4 with TRBJ2-7; no clear D gene. CDR3 length equals 14 residues. Trimming pared 4 bases from V and 2 bases from J, leaving 13 bases between. The germline V gene has CDR1 SGHNT and CDR2 YYREEE (reference sequence). The CDR3 bases are TGTGCCAGCAGCACTGTTGATGTAGCCTACGAGCAGTACTTC. Protein: CASSTVDVAYEQYF.

The J gene is TRBJ1-1, the V gene TRBV5-8; D is possibly TRBD1 (6 bases). Looked up from germline, CDR1 is SGHTS and CDR2 is YDEGEE. The CDR3 has 13 residues. V was pared by 3 bases and J by 8 bases, with 14 bases between. The CDR3 DNA sequence: TGTGCCAGCAGCTCAGGGGAGGGGATAGAAGCTTTCTTT. This translates into CASSSGEGIEAFF.

The V call is TRBV4-2, the J call TRBJ2-5; possibly TRBD1 for D (5 bases). There are 15 residues in the CDR3. V was clipped by 6 bases and J by 5 bases, with 19 bases between them. The germline CDR1 and CDR2 sequences are LGHNA and YNFKEQ. CDR3 nucleotides: TGTGCCAGCAGGGGGCTCCCGATCATGGAGGAGACCCAGTACTTC. As protein: CASRGLPIMEETQYF.

The genes are TRBV11-2 and TRBJ1-1, with a tentative D call TRBD1 (6 bases). Deletions cut 7 bases from V and 6 bases from J, with 24 bases between. Germline V gene data show CDR1 as SGHAT and CDR2 as FQNNGV. CDR3 length equals 16 residues. The CDR3 DNA sequence: TGTGCCAGCAACCCGGGACACAATTATCTCCCGCCTGAAGCTTTCTTT. Translation: CASNPGHNYLPPEAFF.

This rearrangement joins TRBV4-1 to TRBJ2-7, with D tentatively TRBD2 (5 bases). The CDR3 length is 15 residues. From germline, CDR1 is MGHRA and CDR2 YSYEKL. V lost 0 bases to trimming and J lost 4 bases, with 13 bases between them. In nucleotides, the CDR3 is TGCGCCAGCAGCCAAGAGGCGGGTAGGTTATACGAGCAGTACTTC. Protein product: CASSQEAGRLYEQYF.

The gene calls are TRBV27 and TRBJ1-5; no reliable D call. Germline V gives CDR1 MNHEY, CDR2 SMNVEV (reference sequence). This CDR3 region has 15 residues. Trimming removed 6 bases at V and 0 bases at J, with 12 bases between. CDR3 DNA: TGTGCCAGCAGCCTTCTAGGGAGTAGCAATCAGCCCCAGCATTTT. This encodes CASSLLGSSNQPQHF.

This clone was found a few times. This chain links TRBV19 with TRBJ1-5; TRBD1 agrees at 8 bases. CDR1 and CDR2 from the germline V gene are LNHDA and SQIVND (reference sequence). The V gene end was trimmed by 6 bases and the J gene end by 6 bases; junction bases not matched to a gene: 7. The CDR3 has 14 amino acids. The CDR3 DNA sequence: TGTGCCAGTAGCCGCGACAGGGGAGGTCAGCCCCAGCATTTT. Translated: CASSRDRGGQPQHF.

The rearrangement uses TRBV18 and TRBJ2-3; no clear D. CDR1 is KGHSH, CDR2 LQKENI, per germline. Trimming cost V 5 bases and J 6 bases, with 6 bases left between them. The CDR3 length is 11 residues. The CDR3 region has the DNA TGTGCCAGCTCAACCGAGGATACGCAGTATTTT. This translates into CASSTEDTQYF.

The V and J genes are TRBV29-1 and TRBJ2-7; TRBD1 might be the D (6 bases). V was shortened by 5 bases and J by 3 bases, with 11 bases between the two germline ends. This CDR3 contains 12 residues. From germline, CDR1 is SQVTM and CDR2 ANQGSEA. CDR3 sequence reads: CSVTKGVYEQYF. CDR3 DNA sequence: TGCAGCGTTACCAAGGGGGTCTACGAGCAGTACTTC.

The chain recombines TRBV10-1 with TRBJ2-3, with 7 bases lining up with TRBD1. This CDR3 has 13 amino acids. Germline CDR1 is WNHNN and CDR2 is SYGVQD (reference sequence). With V trimmed by 8 bases and J by 1 base, 3 bases remained unmatched. CDR3: CASGDSRTDTQYF. The DNA of the CDR3 is TGCGCCAGCGGGGACAGCCGCACAGATACGCAGTATTTT.

The chain couples TRBV11-2 to TRBJ2-7; 9 positions agree with TRBD2. Germline trimming cut 7 bases from V and 5 bases from J; bases unmatched to any gene: 9. CDR1 is SGHAT and CDR2 is FQNNGV in the germline V gene. This CDR3 has 14 residues. The CDR3 region has the DNA TGTGCCAGCACCCCTAGCGGGAATGAAGACGAGCAGTACTTC. Protein: CASTPSGNEDEQYF.

A single count supports this clone. V and J are TRBV5-1 and TRBJ1-1; 8 bases agree with TRBD1. Germline V gene data show CDR1 as SGHRS and CDR2 as YFSETQ. The V gene end was trimmed by 5 bases and the J gene end by 5 bases; junction bases not matched to a gene: 8. CDR3 length equals 14 residues. CDR3 in DNA: TGCGCCAGCAGTTACGCAGGGGGCGGTACTGAAGCTTTCTTT. Translated, it gives CASSYAGGGTEAFF.

This chain uses TRBV7-8 with TRBJ1-4; D not resolved. Germline V gene data show CDR1 as SGHVS and CDR2 as FQNEAQ. This CDR3 comprises 15 residues. With 1 base removed from V and 4 bases from J, the gap between germline ends came to 10 bases. CDR3 sequence (DNA): TGTGCCAGCAGCTTAGGCGCGGCTAATAATGAAAAACTGTTTTTT. It specifies CASSLGAANNEKLFF.

The chain is built from TRBV3-1 (or the pseudogene TRBV3-2) and TRBJ2-5, with 10 bases identical to TRBD2. Germline CDR1 reads LGHDT; CDR2 reads YNNKEL (reference sequence). The CDR3 runs to 19 residues. The V and J ends lost 0 bases and 2 bases, in that order; junction bases with no gene match: 12. The CDR3 is CASSQDLQSSSGRQETQYF. Written as DNA, the CDR3 is TGTGCCAGCAGCCAAGATCTCCAGTCTTCTAGCGGGAGACAAGAGACCCAGTACTTC.

The rearrangement joins TRBV11-2 to TRBJ2-7, with a tentative D call TRBD2 (5 bases). The CDR3 spans 13 residues. The germline V and J ends were trimmed by 5 bases and 3 bases, with 11 bases remaining between them. The germline V gene has CDR1 SGHAT and CDR2 FQNNGV. CDR3 DNA sequence: TGTGCCAGCAGCCGGACTCGGGACTACGAGCAGTACTTC. As protein: CASSRTRDYEQYF. The variable domain in full, with the rest retrieved from reference TRBV11-2 and TRBJ2-7, is EAGVAQSPRYKIIEKRQSVAFWCNPISGHATLYWYQQILGQGPKLLIQFQNNGVVDDSQLPKDRFSAERLKGVDSTLKIQPAKLEDSAVYLCASSRTRDYEQYFGPGTRLTVT.

The chain carries TRBV7-9 and TRBJ2-7, with 8 positions matching TRBD1. J gave up 1 base and V 5 bases, and 13 bases lay outside the gene matches. The CDR3 covers 17 residues. Germline V gives CDR1 SEHNR, CDR2 FQNEAQ (reference sequence). CDR3 coding DNA: TGTGCCAGCAGCCCACTAACAATCGGACAGGGATCCTACGAGCAGTACTTC. Encoded protein: CASSPLTIGQGSYEQYF.

This rearrangement joins TRBV9 to TRBJ2-7; 9 positions agree with TRBD1. CDR1 is SGDLS, CDR2 YYNGEE, per germline. The CDR3 is made up of 14 amino acids. V shed 3 bases and J 5 bases; nucleotides not matched to a gene: 6. The DNA for the CDR3 is TGTGCCAGCAGCGGCGGGACAGGGTTGAACGAGCAGTACTTC. As protein: CASSGGTGLNEQYF.

The chain joins TRBV20-1 to TRBJ1-2; D not resolved. This CDR3 is built from 11 residues. Trimming took off 6 bases at V and 1 base at J, with 6 bases between the two ends. Germline V gene sequence: CDR1 DFQATT, CDR2 SNEGSKA (reference sequence). The CDR3 bases are TGCAGTGCCTCAGTTAACTATGGCTACACCTTC. Amino acids: CSASVNYGYTF.

This sequence joins TRBV6-2 or TRBV6-3 and TRBJ1-1, with TRBD1 as a possible D gene (5 bases). Trimming stripped 7 bases from V and 1 base from J, with 19 bases between. The CDR3 is 16 amino acids. CDR1 is MNHEY, CDR2 SVGEGT, per germline. CDR3 residues: CASNPTVGAGNTEAFF. CDR3 bases: TGTGCCAGCAACCCCACAGTAGGGGCAGGGAACACTGAAGCTTTCTTT.

The V and J genes are TRBV19 and TRBJ1-2; TRBD1 matches at 9 bases. The CDR3 totals 16 residues. Per germline, CDR1 LNHDA and CDR2 SQIVND (reference sequence). After removal of 6 bases from V and 2 bases from J, the junction contained 10 bases not matched to a gene. The CDR3 here is CASRGRGDRDNYGYTF. The CDR3 coding sequence is TGTGCCAGTAGGGGTCGTGGGGACAGGGACAACTATGGCTACACCTTC. The full variable domain, in which reference TRBV19 and TRBJ1-2 provide the parts outside the CDR3, is DGGITQSPKYLFRKEGQNVTLSCEQNLNHDAMYWYRQDPGQGLRLIYYSQIVNDFQKGDIAEGYSVSREKKESFPLTVTSAQKNPTAFYLCASRGRGDRDNYGYTFGSGTRLTVV.

Only one count was recorded for this clone. This rearrangement joins TRBV4-1 to TRBJ1-3; 9 bases align to TRBD1. After removal of 3 bases from V and 8 bases from J, the junction contained 11 bases not matched to a gene. Germline lookup yields CDR1 MGHRA and CDR2 YSYEKL. This CDR3 is 16 amino acids long. The DNA for the CDR3 is TGCGCCAGCAGCCAGGGCCGACCGGACAGGGGTGACACCATATATTTT. Its protein product is CASSQGRPDRGDTIYF.

This clone is a singleton in its sample. The chain couples TRBV19 to TRBJ1-1; tentative D call: TRBD1 (6 bases). This CDR3 spans 14 amino acids. CDR1 is LNHDA and CDR2 is SQIVND in the germline V gene (reference sequence). V was trimmed by 6 bases and J by 6 bases, leaving 17 bases between them. The CDR3, as DNA: TGTGCCAGTAGATCGGGGGGCCTAGGTTCTGAAGCTTTCTTT. Translated, it gives CASRSGGLGSEAFF. Variable domain in full (rest from reference TRBV19 and TRBJ1-1): DGGITQSPKYLFRKEGQNVTLSCEQNLNHDAMYWYRQDPGQGLRLIYYSQIVNDFQKGDIAEGYSVSREKKESFPLTVTSAQKNPTAFYLCASRSGGLGSEAFFGQGTRLTVV.

The chain couples TRBV19 to TRBJ1-5; D unclear. The CDR3 is 14 residues long. Trimming left V 3 bases short and J 6 bases short, with 12 bases between. Germline V lookup: CDR1 LNHDA, CDR2 SQIVND (reference sequence). In DNA form, the CDR3 reads TGTGCCAGTAGTATCCCGGAGGGTGGTCAGCCCCAGCATTTT. As protein: CASSIPEGGQPQHF.

This chain connects TRBV9 to TRBJ1-1, with TRBD1 matching over 7 bases. Germline V gene data show CDR1 as SGDLS and CDR2 as YYNGEE. Unmatched junction bases numbered 9, after V lost 2 bases and J lost 5 bases. This CDR3 region has 15 residues. The CDR3 spells CASSVSAQGYTEAFF. The DNA for the CDR3 is TGTGCCAGCAGCGTCTCCGCACAGGGGTATACTGAAGCTTTCTTT.

The J gene is TRBJ2-7, the V gene TRBV5-6, with D possibly being TRBD1 (6 bases). The V and J ends lost 0 bases and 3 bases respectively, with 10 bases between them. Germline CDR1 reads SGHDT; CDR2 reads YYEEEE. The CDR3 is 14 amino acids. CDR3 protein: CASSLGQGYYEQYF. The CDR3 DNA follows: TGTGCCAGCAGCTTGGGGCAGGGGTACTACGAGCAGTACTTC.

The chain combines TRBV15 with TRBJ2-7; TRBD1 matches at 8 bases. The CDR3 is 14 residues long. The V segment lost 5 bases and the J segment 6 bases; nucleotides outside the gene matches: 9. Germline V CDR1 and CDR2: LNHNV, YYDKDF (reference sequence). The CDR3 region has the DNA TGTGCCACCAGCCGCCTCGGACAGGGCGGCGAGCAGTACTTC. Amino acid sequence: CATSRLGQGGEQYF.